A selection of T cell receptor beta chains follows, all from one sample in a study of T cells of healthy individuals. A single record per CDR3 protein comes from TCRdb applying MiXCR to the 5' RACE reads. The sample records about 96,000 distinct CDR3 sequences, around 17% being singletons. These receptors all come from a human donor in good health. Both conserved end residues are part of each CDR3. The order of the fields is clone size, D gene, J gene, V gene, CDR3 DNA, CDR3 protein. A D gene is named only where the DNA matches it firmly. Where a row states a size, it is once, few, many or the class of an expanded clone; other rows omit it.

few TRBD1 TRBJ1-3 TRBV18 TGTGCCAGCTCACCCATCACGGGACAGGGGTCTGGAAACACCATATATTTT CASSPITGQGSGNTIYF
many NA TRBJ1-5 TRBV4-1 TGCGCCAGCAGCCAAGATTTATCGGGGCGGCCGAATCAGCCCCAGCATTTT CASSQDLSGRPNQPQHF
many TRBD2 TRBJ2-3 TRBV20-1 TGCAGTGCTAGATCGTCGACTAGCACCATACGGGATACGCAGTATTTT CSARSSTSTIRDTQYF
few NA TRBJ2-7 TRBV29-1 TGCAGCGTTGAACGGGAAACTGCCCCCTACGAGCAGTACTTC CSVERETAPYEQYF
NA TRBD2 TRBJ2-5 TRBV4-1 TGCGCCAGCAGCCAAGACCCGGGACTAGCGTCGCAAGAGACCCAGTACTTC CASSQDPGLASQETQYF
NA NA TRBJ2-2 TRBV5-1 TGCGCCAGCATGGCCAGGAACACCGGGGAGCTGTTTTTT CASMARNTGELFF
NA TRBD2 TRBJ2-5 TRBV20-1 TGCAGTGCTAGAGAAGGGGCTAGCGGGTGGGAGACCCAGTACTTC CSAREGASGWETQYF
many NA TRBJ2-5 TRBV29-1 TGCAGCGTGGCAGAGTACCAAGAGACCCAGTACTTC CSVAEYQETQYF
few TRBD1 TRBJ2-5 TRBV6-6 TGTGCCAGCAGAGAACAGGGGGGCCAAGAGACCCAGTACTTC CASREQGGQETQYF
many NA TRBJ2-4 TRBV20-1 TGCAGTGCTAGAGGGGGGAGCACCGGCATTCAGTACTTC CSARGGSTGIQYF
NA TRBD2 TRBJ2-2 TRBV6-4 TGTGCCAGCAGTGATAGGGCGGGAGCCGACACCGGGGAGCTGTTTTTT CASSDRAGADTGELFF
NA TRBD1 TRBJ1-5 TRBV6-5 TGTGCCAGCAGTTACTCAGCAGGGGGGATGTTGGTCGGTCAGCCCCAGCATTTT CASSYSAGGMLVGQPQHF
many NA TRBJ1-5 TRBV7-9 TGTGCCAGCAGCGGGGACGGGTTCAATCAGCCCCAGCATTTT CASSGDGFNQPQHF
many NA TRBJ2-1 TRBV7-6 TGTGCCAGCAGCTTAGGACGTGAGAACAATGAGCAGTTCTTC CASSLGRENNEQFF
NA NA TRBJ2-7 TRBV7-8 TGTGCCAGCAGCTTAGTGGGGACCCCCTGGGAGCAGTACTTC CASSLVGTPWEQYF
NA TRBD1 TRBJ1-5 TRBV6-2/TRBV6-3 TGTGCCAGCAGCCACCTGGACAGGCCTCAGCCCCAGCATTTT CASSHLDRPQPQHF
NA NA TRBJ2-1 TRBV6-6 TGTGCCAGCAGTTTGGGGGACAAGTTCTTC CASSLGDKFF
few NA TRBJ2-7 TRBV28 TGTGCCAGCAGTTTAATGGGGTCCCACGAGCAGTACTTC CASSLMGSHEQYF
NA NA TRBJ1-1 TRBV5-5 TGTGCCAGCAGCTTTGCGGAGAACACTGAAGCTTTCTTT CASSFAENTEAFF
many NA TRBJ2-3 TRBV20-1 TGCAGTGCTACCCAACGGGGCAGCTCCACAGATACGCAGTATTTT CSATQRGSSTDTQYF
many TRBD1 TRBJ2-5 TRBV20-1 TGCAGTGCCAGACCCACAGGGGGTGTTGCGTCCCAGTACTTC CSARPTGGVASQYF
few NA TRBJ1-5 TRBV19 TGTGCCAGTGGAGAGGGGGGAATCAATCAGCCCCAGCATTTT CASGEGGINQPQHF
few TRBD1 TRBJ1-6 TRBV6-5 TGTGCCAGCGGGGACAGGGGATCACCCCTCCACTTT CASGDRGSPLHF
many NA TRBJ2-6 TRBV20-1 TGCAGTGCTAGAGTAGGGGGTAACGGGGCCAACGTCCTGACTTTC CSARVGGNGANVLTF
few NA TRBJ2-3 TRBV9 TGTGCCAGCAGCGATAGGGGCCGGTCCACAGATACGCAGTATTTT CASSDRGRSTDTQYF
NA NA TRBJ2-2 TRBV4-3 TGCGCCAGCAGCCAAGAAGCGTCCACTCAAAACACCGGGGAGCTGTTTTTT CASSQEASTQNTGELFF
NA NA TRBJ2-3 TRBV27 TGTGCCAGCAGTTTAAACAGGGTGGAGTATTTT CASSLNRVEYF
few TRBD1 TRBJ2-1 TRBV11-2 TGTGCCAGCAGCTTAGGCGGGACAGGGAGAAGCAATGAGCAGTTCTTC CASSLGGTGRSNEQFF
NA NA TRBJ1-5 TRBV6-6 TGTGCCAGCAGTTACGTGACGGTTAGCAATCAGCCCCAGCATTTT CASSYVTVSNQPQHF
many TRBD1 TRBJ1-4 TRBV29-1 TGCAGCGCCCAACTCGGGACAGGGGGTATAGGCGAAAAACTGTTTTTT CSAQLGTGGIGEKLFF
once NA TRBJ1-4 TRBV27 TGTGCCAGCAGTTTTCGAACGTATAATGAAAAACTGTTTTTT CASSFRTYNEKLFF
few NA TRBJ1-1 TRBV15 TGTGCCACCAGCAGCCGGGACTATGAAGCTTTCTTT CATSSRDYEAFF
many NA TRBJ2-5 TRBV7-3 TGTGCCAGCAGCCCGACGGGACTGCAAGAGACCCAGTACTTC CASSPTGLQETQYF
NA NA TRBJ2-7 TRBV11-2 TGTGCCAGCAGCTTAGAATGGCAGGGAGGCTCCTACGAGCAGTACTTC CASSLEWQGGSYEQYF
few NA TRBJ1-1 TRBV28 TGTGCCAGCAGGGAAGGTTTTGAAGCTTTCTTT CASREGFEAFF
NA NA TRBJ1-2 TRBV19 TGTGCCAGTACCCCAAGGGGGATTTGGGGCTACACCTTC CASTPRGIWGYTF
few NA TRBJ2-2 TRBV7-2 TGTGCCAGCAGCTTAGTGTTAGGTTCAGGCGGCGGGGAGCTGTTTTTT CASSLVLGSGGGELFF
many TRBD2 TRBJ2-1 TRBV2 TGTGCCAGCAGTGAATTAGCGGGGGGGACCTACAATGAGCAGTTCTTC CASSELAGGTYNEQFF
NA NA TRBJ1-2 TRBV6-2/TRBV6-3 TGTGCCAGCAGTTTGACAGGAGGGAATGGCTACACCTTC CASSLTGGNGYTF
NA NA TRBJ1-2 TRBV3-2 TGTGCCAGCAGCCAAGCGTTGGGGGGCTACACCTTC CASSQALGGYTF
NA NA TRBJ2-7 TRBV29-1 TGCAGCGTTGTTGGCAGTAGCTCCTACGAGCAGTACTTC CSVVGSSSYEQYF
NA TRBD1 TRBJ1-1 TRBV3-1 TGTGCCAGCAGGGGGCGGACAGGGGGACTGAACACTGAAGCTTTCTTT CASRGRTGGLNTEAFF
few TRBD1 TRBJ2-2 TRBV10-2 TGCGCCTGTACAGGGGATAGCACCGGGGAGCTGTTTTTT CACTGDSTGELFF
many TRBD1 TRBJ1-2 TRBV2 TGTGCCAGCGGCATGAACAGGGGGCACGGAGGCTACACCTTC CASGMNRGHGGYTF
few TRBD2 TRBJ2-7 TRBV11-2 TGTGCCAGCAGCTTGACTAGCGGGACCTACGAGCAGTACTTC CASSLTSGTYEQYF
NA TRBD1 TRBJ2-2 TRBV5-4 TGTGCCAGCAGCCCTGACAGGGTCCGCGGGGAGCTGTTTTTT CASSPDRVRGELFF
many NA TRBJ2-2 TRBV28 TGTGCCAGCGTACTTTCCCTAGCAAACACCGGGGAGCTGTTTTTT CASVLSLANTGELFF
NA TRBD1 TRBJ2-7 TRBV29-1 TGCAGCGTCATACTAACAGGGGGATTCTACGAGCAGTACTTC CSVILTGGFYEQYF
NA TRBD2 TRBJ2-2 TRBV27 TGTGCCAGCAGAGGGCTAGCGGGACCTTTATTGACCGGGGAGCTGTTTTTT CASRGLAGPLLTGELFF
many NA TRBJ2-7 TRBV7-2 TGTGCCAGCAGCCAGGACAGACTATCCTACGAGCAGTACTTC CASSQDRLSYEQYF
few NA TRBJ2-3 TRBV29-1 TGCAGCGTTGAAGACCCTACGTCGGACGATACGCAGTATTTT CSVEDPTSDDTQYF
NA TRBD1 TRBJ1-6 TRBV12-3/TRBV12-4 TGTGCCAGCAGTTTCTGGACAGGGTCCTATAATTCACCCCTCCACTTT CASSFWTGSYNSPLHF
once TRBD2 TRBJ2-1 TRBV20-1 TGCAGTGCCACTAGCGGGAGCTCCTACAATGAGCAGTTCTTC CSATSGSSYNEQFF